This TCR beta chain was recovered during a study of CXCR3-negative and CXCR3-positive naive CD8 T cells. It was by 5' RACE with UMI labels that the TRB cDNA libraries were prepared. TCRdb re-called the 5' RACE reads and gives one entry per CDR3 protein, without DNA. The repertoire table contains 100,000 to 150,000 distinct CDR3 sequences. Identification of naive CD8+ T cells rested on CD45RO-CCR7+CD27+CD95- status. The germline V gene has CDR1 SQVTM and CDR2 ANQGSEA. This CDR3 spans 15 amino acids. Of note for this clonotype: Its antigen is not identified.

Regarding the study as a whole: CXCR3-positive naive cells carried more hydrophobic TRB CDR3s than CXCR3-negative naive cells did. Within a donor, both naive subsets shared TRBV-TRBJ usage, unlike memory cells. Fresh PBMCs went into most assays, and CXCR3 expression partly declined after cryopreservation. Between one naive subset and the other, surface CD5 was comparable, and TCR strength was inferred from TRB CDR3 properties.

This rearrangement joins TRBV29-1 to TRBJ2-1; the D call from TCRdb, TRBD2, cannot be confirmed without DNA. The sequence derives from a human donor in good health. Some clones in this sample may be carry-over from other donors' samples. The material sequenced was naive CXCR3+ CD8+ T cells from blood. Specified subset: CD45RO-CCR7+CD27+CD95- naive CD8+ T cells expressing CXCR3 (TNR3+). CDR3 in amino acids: CSVGDLTGVYNEQFF.